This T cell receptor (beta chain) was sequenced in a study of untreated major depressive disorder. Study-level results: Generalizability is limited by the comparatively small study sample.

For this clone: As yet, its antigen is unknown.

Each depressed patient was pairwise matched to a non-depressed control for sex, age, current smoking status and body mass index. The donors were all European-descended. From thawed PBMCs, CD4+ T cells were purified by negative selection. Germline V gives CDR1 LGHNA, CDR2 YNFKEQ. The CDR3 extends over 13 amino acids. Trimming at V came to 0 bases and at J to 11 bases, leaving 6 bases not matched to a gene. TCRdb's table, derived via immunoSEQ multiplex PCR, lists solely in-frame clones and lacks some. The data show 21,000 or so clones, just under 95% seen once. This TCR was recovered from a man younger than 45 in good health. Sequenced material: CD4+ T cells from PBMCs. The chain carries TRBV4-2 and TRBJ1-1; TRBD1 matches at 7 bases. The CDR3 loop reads CASSQDFSTGAFF. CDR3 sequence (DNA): TGTGCCAGCAGCCAAGATTTCTCGACAGGGGCTTTCTTT.